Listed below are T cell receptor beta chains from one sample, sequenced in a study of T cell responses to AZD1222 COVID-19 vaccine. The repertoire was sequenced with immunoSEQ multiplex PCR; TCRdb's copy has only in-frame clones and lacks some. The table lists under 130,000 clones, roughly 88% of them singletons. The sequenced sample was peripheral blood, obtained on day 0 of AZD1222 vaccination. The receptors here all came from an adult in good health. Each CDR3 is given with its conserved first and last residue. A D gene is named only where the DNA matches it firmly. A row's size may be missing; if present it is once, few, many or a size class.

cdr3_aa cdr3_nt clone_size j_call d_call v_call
CASSPSSNSNQPQHF TGTGCCAGCTCACCGTCAAGCAATAGCAATCAGCCCCAGCATTTT once TRBJ1-5 NA TRBV18
CASSELTVLETQYF TGTGCCAGCAGCGAATTGACAGTTCTAGAGACCCAGTACTTC NA TRBJ2-5 NA TRBV7-6
CASSQDHRGGETQYF TGTGCCAGCAGCCAAGATCACCGGGGTGGTGAGACCCAGTACTTC few TRBJ2-5 NA TRBV3-1/TRBV3-2
CASRHNNYGYTF TGTGCCAGCCGCCACAATAACTATGGCTACACCTTC NA TRBJ1-2 NA TRBV6-2/TRBV6-3
CASSASGGAGDTQYF TGTGCCAGCAGCGCCAGCGGGGGGGCCGGAGATACGCAGTATTTT NA TRBJ2-3 TRBD2 TRBV9
CASSLGGVQPYEQYF TGTGCCAGCAGTTTAGGGGGGGTTCAACCCTACGAGCAGTACTTC NA TRBJ2-7 TRBD2 TRBV28
CASQPRGAANQPQHF TGTGCCAGCCAACCTCGGGGGGCAGCCAATCAGCCCCAGCATTTT NA TRBJ1-5 NA TRBV27
CASTRTGGTEAFF TGTGCCAGTACCCGAACAGGGGGCACTGAAGCTTTCTTT NA TRBJ1-1 TRBD1 TRBV19
CASSLRTPLNTEAFF TGTGCCAGCTCACTACGCACACCGCTGAACACTGAAGCTTTCTTT NA TRBJ1-1 NA TRBV18
CASSQPQSLASGGKSYEQYF TGCGCCAGCAGCCAACCTCAGAGTCTCGCTAGCGGGGGGAAATCCTACGAGCAGTACTTC NA TRBJ2-7 TRBD2 TRBV10-1
CASSPGLVRSYEQYF TGTGCCAGCAGCCCCGGACTAGTTCGTTCCTACGAGCAGTACTTC NA TRBJ2-7 TRBD2 TRBV11-2
CASRTRGSGNTIYF TGTGCCAGCCGCACCCGGGGCTCTGGAAACACCATATATTTT NA TRBJ1-3 NA TRBV28
CASSHLMGGSGNTIYF TGTGCCAGCAGCCATCTAATGGGGGGCAGTGGAAACACCATATATTTT few TRBJ1-3 NA TRBV3-1/TRBV3-2
CASSLNPGQGTAGYTF TGTGCCAGCAGCTTAAACCCCGGACAGGGGACTGCCGGCTACACCTTC NA TRBJ1-2 TRBD1 TRBV7-3
CASSISGGWGEKLFF TGTGCCAGTAGTATTAGCGGCGGCTGGGGAGAAAAACTGTTTTTT few TRBJ1-4 NA TRBV19
CSVDGPTGGIWGYTF TGCAGCGTTGACGGTCCTACAGGGGGCATTTGGGGCTACACCTTC once TRBJ1-2 TRBD1 TRBV29-1
CASSQGQGRTEAFF TGTGCCAGCTCACAAGGACAGGGCCGTACTGAAGCTTTCTTT NA TRBJ1-1 TRBD1 TRBV18
CASSLLGSPNQPQHF TGTGCCAGCAGTTTATTGGGGAGTCCCAATCAGCCCCAGCATTTT NA TRBJ1-5 NA TRBV27
CASSLAGSGGFYEQYF TGCGCCAGCAGCTTGGCCGGTAGCGGGGGGTTCTACGAGCAGTACTTC NA TRBJ2-7 TRBD2 TRBV5-1
CASSWTSGANRNEQFF TGTGCCAGCAGTTGGACTAGCGGTGCTAATCGCAATGAGCAGTTCTTC NA TRBJ2-1 TRBD2 TRBV28
CASSLLAGVPSGRDTQYF TGTGCCAGCAGCTTACTAGCGGGAGTCCCGTCGGGGAGGGATACGCAGTATTTT NA TRBJ2-3 TRBD2 TRBV13
CSASSSAQITDTQYF TGCAGTGCTAGTTCGAGCGCGCAAATCACAGATACGCAGTATTTT few TRBJ2-3 NA TRBV20-1
CAWTGGRAFF TGTGCCTGGACCGGAGGAAGAGCTTTCTTT NA TRBJ1-1 NA TRBV30
CASSERGSSYNEQFF TGTGCCAGCAGCGAGCGGGGGAGCTCCTACAATGAGCAGTTCTTC NA TRBJ2-1 TRBD2 TRBV7-9
CASSTTGGDGANVLTF TGTGCCAGCAGCACGACAGGGGGTGACGGGGCCAACGTCCTGACTTTC few TRBJ2-6 TRBD1 TRBV6-4
CASSSHILGRTNSPLHF TGTGCCAGCAGTTCTCACATTCTCGGACGGACTAATTCACCCCTCCACTTT NA TRBJ1-6 NA TRBV27
CASSQGQRNGYTF TGTGCCAGCAGCCAGGGACAGCGAAATGGCTACACCTTC NA TRBJ1-2 TRBD1 TRBV6-5
CASSLGTSGEVGTQYF TGTGCCAGCAGCTTGGGGACTAGCGGGGAGGTCGGTACGCAGTATTTT NA TRBJ2-3 TRBD2 TRBV5-4